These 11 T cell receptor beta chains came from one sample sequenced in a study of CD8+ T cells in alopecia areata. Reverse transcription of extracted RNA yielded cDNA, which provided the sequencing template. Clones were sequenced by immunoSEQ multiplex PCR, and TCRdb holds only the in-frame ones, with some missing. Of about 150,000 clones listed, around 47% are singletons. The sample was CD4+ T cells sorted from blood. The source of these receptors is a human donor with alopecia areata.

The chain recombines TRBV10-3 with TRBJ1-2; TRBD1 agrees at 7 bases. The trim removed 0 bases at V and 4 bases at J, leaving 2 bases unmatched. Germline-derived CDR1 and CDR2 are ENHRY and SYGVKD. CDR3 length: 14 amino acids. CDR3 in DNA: TGTGCCATCAGTGAGTCCGGGACAGCCTATGGCTACACCTTC. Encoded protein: CAISESGTAYGYTF.

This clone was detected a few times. CDR3 bases: TGCAGCGTGACTAGCGGGAGGGCCATGGAGACCCAGTACTTC. The encoded protein is CSVTSGRAMETQYF. This chain connects TRBV29-1 to TRBJ2-5; 14 bases are shared with TRBD2. Germline V gives CDR1 SQVTM, CDR2 ANQGSEA. This CDR3 comprises 14 residues. Trimming cost V 6 bases and J 5 bases; bases outside gene matches: 5.

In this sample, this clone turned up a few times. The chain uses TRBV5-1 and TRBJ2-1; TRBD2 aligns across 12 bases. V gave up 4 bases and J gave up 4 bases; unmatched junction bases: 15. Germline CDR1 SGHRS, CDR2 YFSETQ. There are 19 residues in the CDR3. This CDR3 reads CASSQGLAGTKGVYNEQFF. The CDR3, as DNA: TGCGCCAGCAGCCAAGGACTAGCGGGGACTAAGGGGGTATACAATGAGCAGTTCTTC.

Here the CDR3 reads CASSRGVADTEAFF. The CDR3 DNA follows: TGTGCCAGCAGTCGAGGGGTCGCAGACACTGAAGCTTTCTTT. The rearrangement links TRBV25-1 to TRBJ1-1; D is possibly TRBD1 (5 bases). This CDR3 has 14 residues. Germline V lookup: CDR1 MGHDK, CDR2 SYGVNS. The ends were cut back, 5 bases at V and 3 bases at J, with 13 bases in the middle.

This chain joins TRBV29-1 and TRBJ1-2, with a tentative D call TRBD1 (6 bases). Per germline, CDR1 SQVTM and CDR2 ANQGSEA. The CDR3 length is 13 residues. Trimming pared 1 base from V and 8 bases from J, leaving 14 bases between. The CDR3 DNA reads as TGCAGCGTTGAAGGGGGGCAGCCATGGGGCTACACCTTC. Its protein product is CSVEGGQPWGYTF.

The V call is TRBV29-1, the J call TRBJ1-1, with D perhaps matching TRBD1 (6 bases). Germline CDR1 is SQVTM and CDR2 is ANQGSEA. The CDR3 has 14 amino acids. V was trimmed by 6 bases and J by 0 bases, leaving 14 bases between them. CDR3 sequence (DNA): TGCAGCGTGACAGGAACCGAAATGAACACTGAAGCTTTCTTT. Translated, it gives CSVTGTEMNTEAFF.

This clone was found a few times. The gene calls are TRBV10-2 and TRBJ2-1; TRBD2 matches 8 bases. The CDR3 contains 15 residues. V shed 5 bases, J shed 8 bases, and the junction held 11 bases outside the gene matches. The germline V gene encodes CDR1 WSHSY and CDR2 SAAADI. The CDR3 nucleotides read TGCGCCAGCAGTTTACCTAGCGGGCGCTCCGATGAGCAGTTCTTC. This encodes CASSLPSGRSDEQFF.

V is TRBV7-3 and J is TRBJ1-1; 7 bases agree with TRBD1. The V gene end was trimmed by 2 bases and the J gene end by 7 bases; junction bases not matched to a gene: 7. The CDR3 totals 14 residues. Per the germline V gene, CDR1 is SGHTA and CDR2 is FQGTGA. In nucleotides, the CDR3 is TGTGCCAGCAGCTTATTGGCAGGGGGAGGTGAAGCTTTCTTT. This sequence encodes CASSLLAGGGEAFF.

Here the CDR3 reads CASSPGLAGPNTGELFF. The CDR3 DNA sequence: TGCGCCAGCAGCCCGGGACTAGCGGGGCCGAACACCGGGGAGCTGTTTTTT. The V and J genes are TRBV5-1 and TRBJ2-2; TRBD2 matches 13 bases. Trimming cost V 4 bases and J 0 bases; bases outside gene matches: 3. Germline values: CDR1 SGHRS, CDR2 YFSETQ. The CDR3 length is 17 residues. Full variable domain (remainder filled in from reference TRBV5-1 and TRBJ2-2): KAGVTQTPRYLIKTRGQQVTLSCSPISGHRSVSWYQQTPGQGLQFLFEYFSETQRNKGNFPGRFSGRQFSNSRSEMNVSTLELGDSALYLCASSPGLAGPNTGELFFGEGSRLTVL.

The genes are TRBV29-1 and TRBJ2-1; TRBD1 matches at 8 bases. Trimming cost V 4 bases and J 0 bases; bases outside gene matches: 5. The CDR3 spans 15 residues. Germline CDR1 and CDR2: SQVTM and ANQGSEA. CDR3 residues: CSVAQGASSYNEQFF. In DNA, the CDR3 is TGCAGCGTTGCGCAGGGGGCTAGCTCCTACAATGAGCAGTTCTTC.

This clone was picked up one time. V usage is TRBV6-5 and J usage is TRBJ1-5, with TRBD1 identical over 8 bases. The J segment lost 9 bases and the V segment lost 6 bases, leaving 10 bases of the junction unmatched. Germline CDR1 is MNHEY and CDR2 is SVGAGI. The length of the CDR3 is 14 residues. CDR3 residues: CASSLDRGGGPQHF. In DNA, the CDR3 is TGTGCCAGCAGCCTAGACAGGGGCGGAGGGCCCCAGCATTTT.